Detailed here is one T cell receptor beta chain. As yet, its antigen is unknown. The germline gene is not matched at one end of the junction; a read error may be the cause. CDR3 length: 15 amino acids. Germline CDR1 is SGHAT and CDR2 is FQDESV (reference sequence). The template was RNA from unsorted bulk tissue. TCRbeta libraries were built with three rounds of nested PCR, modified from ARM-PCR. A single record per CDR3 protein comes from TCRdb applying MiXCR to the multiplex PCR reads. The sample includes around 210,000 distinct CDR3 sequences, around 71% of them seen just once. The sample is drawn from a study of tumor and adjacent non-tumor tissue in lung cancer. Background on the study: Aged roughly 30 to 76 years, patients included 10 men and 5 women with stage I to III disease. Samples averaged around 4 million productive TCRbeta reads each.

Study-wide results and limits: Compared with tumor, normal lung showed significantly lower TCR diversity.

The sample comprised lung tumor tissue. The chain combines TRBV11-1 with TRBJ2-2; the match to TRBD1 covers 7 bases. This sequence was found in a man in his sixties with non-small cell lung cancer. The CDR3 DNA follows: TGTGCCAGTAGCTTAAAACGACAGGGCACCGAGGATCTGTTTTTT. Amino acid sequence: CASSLKRQGTEDLFF. The whole variable domain, remainder taken from reference TRBV11-1 and TRBJ2-2, is EAEVAQSPRYKITEKSQAVAFWCDPISGHATLYWYRQILGQGPELLVQFQDESVVDDSQLPKDRFSAERLKGVDSTLKIQPAELGDSAMYLCASSLKRQGTEDLFFGEGSRLTVL.